These 22 T cell receptor beta chains share one sample of origin, sequenced in a study of blood T cell repertoires in COVID-19. TCRdb keeps only in-frame clones here, not all; method: immunoSEQ multiplex PCR. The repertoire holds about 240,000 clones, with approximately 78% as singletons. Sequencing input: peripheral blood. These receptors were collected from an elderly woman with COVID-19, enrolled during active disease.

The CDR3 here is CASSQDRSGGPIGNTQYF. In DNA, the CDR3 is TGCGCCAGCAGCCAAGATCGAAGCGGGGGCCCGATCGGCAATACGCAGTATTTT. The V call is TRBV4-1, the J call TRBJ2-3, with 8 nucleotides matching TRBD2. Germline values: CDR1 MGHRA, CDR2 YSYEKL. The CDR3 is made up of 18 amino acids. The trim removed 0 bases at V and 7 bases at J, leaving 15 bases unmatched.

V usage is TRBV9 and J usage is TRBJ1-3; perhaps TRBD1 as D (6 bases). The CDR3 loop spans 16 amino acids. Germline V gives CDR1 SGDLS, CDR2 YYNGEE. V was cut by 3 bases and J by 0 bases, with 13 bases left in between. CDR3 nucleotides: TGTGCCAGCAGCGCCGAGGGGACAATCTCTGGAAACACCATATATTTT. Encoded protein: CASSAEGTISGNTIYF.

V and J are TRBV29-1 and TRBJ1-3, with D possibly TRBD1 on 5 matching bases. The germline V gene encodes CDR1 SQVTM and CDR2 ANQGSEA. The CDR3 runs to 15 residues. Trimming took off 1 base at V and 0 bases at J, with 10 bases between the two ends. The CDR3 loop reads CSVEGQWVSGNTIYF. CDR3 DNA: TGCAGCGTTGAAGGACAGTGGGTCTCTGGAAACACCATATATTTT.

The V call is TRBV5-4, the J call TRBJ2-2; 7 bases are a match to TRBD2. CDR3 size: 14 residues. Germline V gene sequence: CDR1 SGHNT, CDR2 YYREEE (reference sequence). V lost 4 bases, J lost 4 bases, and 4 bases stayed unmatched. The CDR3 region has the DNA TGTGCCAGCAGCGAGACTAGCACCACCGGGGAGCTGTTTTTT. This gives the protein CASSETSTTGELFF.

The chain couples TRBV19 to TRBJ1-2, with D uncertain. CDR3 length equals 14 residues. Trimming shortened V by 7 bases and J by 5 bases, and 17 bases separated the two germline ends. CDR1 is LNHDA, CDR2 SQIVND, per germline (reference sequence). The CDR3 coding sequence is TGTGCCAGTAATGGCGGGAGAGTGGTTTATGGCTACACCTTC. Protein product: CASNGGRVVYGYTF.

This rearrangement joins TRBV4-1 to TRBJ2-1, with 9 bases identical to TRBD2. Germline V gene lookup returns CDR1 MGHRA and CDR2 YSYEKL. V lost 1 base, J lost 4 bases, and 2 bases stayed unmatched. This CDR3 is built from 15 residues. The CDR3 loop is CASSQVRGGYNEQFF. The CDR3 nucleotides are TGCGCCAGCAGCCAAGTGCGGGGGGGGTACAATGAGCAGTTCTTC.

The chain uses TRBV18 and TRBJ1-2; TRBD1 matches at 12 bases. Germline CDR1 and CDR2: KGHSH and LQKENI. This CDR3 comprises 18 residues. J lost 4 bases, V lost 4 bases, and 13 bases had no gene match. In DNA form, the CDR3 reads TGTGCCAGCTCACTTACCGGGACAGGGGGCCGACCTCCCTATGGCTACACCTTC. Residues: CASSLTGTGGRPPYGYTF.

Concerning this clone itself: In the same sample, other DNA sequences code for this CDR3. The rearrangement uses TRBV3-1 (or the pseudogene TRBV3-2) and TRBJ1-3, with TRBD1 as a possible D gene (5 bases). V lost 2 bases and J 2 bases, leaving 7 bases between the germline ends. The CDR3 loop spans 14 amino acids. Germline V CDR1 and CDR2: LGHDT, YNNKEL (reference sequence). The CDR3 region is CASSQRGTGNTIYF. The CDR3 coding sequence is TGTGCCAGCAGCCAAAGGGGCACTGGAAACACCATATATTTT.

This chain uses TRBV5-4 with TRBJ2-5, with TRBD1 matching over 8 bases. The CDR3 is 15 amino acids. V gave up 0 bases and J gave up 5 bases; unmatched junction bases: 6. Germline V gives CDR1 SGHNT, CDR2 YYREEE (reference sequence). Written as DNA, the CDR3 is TGTGCCAGCAGCTTGGCCGGGACAGGTCGGGAGACCCAGTACTTC. Translating it yields CASSLAGTGRETQYF.

The chain links TRBV29-1 to TRBJ1-1; 8 nucleotides line up with TRBD1. V lost 7 bases, J lost 5 bases, and 6 bases stayed unmatched. The CDR3 has 12 amino acids. Germline V gene data show CDR1 as SQVTM and CDR2 as ANQGSEA. The DNA for the CDR3 is TGCAGCGCCAAACAGGGGGGGACTGAAGCTTTCTTT. Its protein is CSAKQGGTEAFF.

The chain has TRBV7-3 and TRBJ1-1, with D perhaps TRBD1 (6 bases). This CDR3 contains 16 residues. Germline V gene data show CDR1 as SGHTA and CDR2 as FQGTGA. With 1 base removed from V and 1 base from J, the gap between germline ends came to 13 bases. CDR3 residues: CASSLKPGHKNTEAFF. CDR3 DNA sequence: TGTGCCAGCAGCTTAAAGCCGGGACACAAGAACACTGAAGCTTTCTTT.

This chain uses TRBV10-3 with TRBJ1-6; 8 bases fit TRBD1. Germline V gives CDR1 ENHRY, CDR2 SYGVKD. Trimming removed 5 bases from V and 8 bases from J; junction bases left unmatched: 2. CDR3 length equals 13 residues. The CDR3 sequence is CAISLDRDSPLHF. The CDR3 region has the DNA TGTGCCATCAGTCTGGACAGGGATTCACCCCTCCACTTT.

The V gene is TRBV2, the J gene TRBJ2-2; D call uncertain. Trimming removed 8 bases at V and 1 base at J, with 11 bases between. The germline gives CDR1 SNHLY, CDR2 FYNNEI. The CDR3 consists of 14 residues. The CDR3 DNA is TGTGCCAGCTTGCAACAGATGAACACCGGGGAGCTGTTTTTT. Its translation is CASLQQMNTGELFF.

V usage is TRBV7-2 and J usage is TRBJ1-1; D remains unclear. CDR1 and CDR2 (germline): SGHTA, FQGNSA. This CDR3 is built from 14 residues. V was shortened by 1 base and J by 2 bases, with 8 bases between the two germline ends. CDR3 DNA: TGTGCCAGCAGCTTAGTTGCAGGCAACACTGAAGCTTTCTTT. This translates into CASSLVAGNTEAFF.

The V gene is TRBV11-2, the J gene TRBJ2-5; 9 bases are shared with TRBD2. J lost 5 bases, V lost 5 bases, and 12 bases had no gene match. The CDR3 covers 16 residues. From germline, CDR1 is SGHAT and CDR2 FQNNGV. This CDR3 is CASSRTSVPLRETQYF. In nucleotides, the CDR3 is TGTGCCAGCAGCCGGACTAGCGTTCCCTTGAGGGAGACCCAGTACTTC.

The V and J genes are TRBV28 and TRBJ2-7, with 7 bases aligning to TRBD1. V lost 1 base to trimming and J lost 2 bases; unmatched junction nucleotides: 2. The CDR3 totals 14 residues. CDR1 and CDR2 from the germline V gene are MDHEN and SYDVKM. CDR3 in DNA: TGTGCCAGCAGTTTATCCACAGGGGCCTACGAGCAGTACTTC. Its protein product is CASSLSTGAYEQYF.

This rearrangement joins TRBV21-1 to TRBJ1-2; the tabulated D call, TRBD1, remains unverified against the DNA. TRBV21-1 is recorded as a pseudogene. CDR3 length: 15 amino acids. CDR3 coding DNA: TGTGCCAGCAGCAAAGAGGGGTTAATAGACTATGGCTACACCTTC. Its translation is CASSKEGLIDYGYTF.

This chain uses TRBV10-1 with TRBJ2-7; 10 bases fit TRBD1. CDR1 and CDR2 (germline): WNHNN, SYGVQD (reference sequence). The CDR3 has 15 amino acids. J gave up 3 bases and V 3 bases, and 5 bases lay outside the gene matches. CDR3 sequence (DNA): TGCGCCAGCAGTGATCGGGGGGACAGGGGCTACGAGCAGTACTTC. The encoded protein is CASSDRGDRGYEQYF.

The rearrangement uses TRBV5-1 and TRBJ2-7; 10 bases are a match to TRBD2. Germline assignment: CDR1 SGHRS and CDR2 YFSETQ. Losses at the gene ends were 0 bases for V and 3 bases for J; bases not matched to a gene: 6. The CDR3 is 16 amino acids. CDR3 DNA: TGCGCCAGCAGCTTGGAGGGGGGGACTAGCGTCTACGAGCAGTACTTC. This translates into CASSLEGGTSVYEQYF.

The V gene is TRBV13, the J gene TRBJ2-7, with a tentative D call TRBD2 (6 bases). The CDR3 is 13 residues long. Trimming took 5 bases from V and 6 from J, leaving 14 bases between them. Germline lookup yields CDR1 PRHDT and CDR2 FYEKMQ (reference sequence). This CDR3 is CASSRDLLSEQYF. Here the CDR3 DNA reads TGTGCCAGCAGCCGGGACTTACTCTCCGAGCAGTACTTC.

This clone was counted a few times. The chain uses TRBV18 and TRBJ1-1; tentative D call: TRBD1 (5 bases). CDR3 size: 13 residues. Germline V gives CDR1 KGHSH, CDR2 LQKENI. Trimming shortened V by 6 bases and J by 7 bases, and 15 bases separated the two germline ends. The CDR3 region has the DNA TGTGCCAGCTCCCTGCGACAGACGGATGAAGCTTTCTTT. Translating gives CASSLRQTDEAFF.

The V gene is TRBV3-1 (or the pseudogene TRBV3-2), the J gene TRBJ1-1; possible D gene TRBD1, 5 bases. Trimming left V 4 bases short and J 5 bases short, with 23 bases between. CDR1 and CDR2 from the germline V gene are LGHDT and YNNKEL (reference sequence). The CDR3 extends over 17 amino acids. CDR3 sequence (DNA): TGTGCCAGCAGCCTCACGGATTGGGGCGATTCGTGGACTGAAGCTTTCTTT. Its protein product is CASSLTDWGDSWTEAFF.